The 16 T cell receptor beta chains reported below all come from one sample, sequenced in a study of OX40 agonist ivuxolimab in advanced cancers. TCRdb keeps only in-frame clones here, not all; method: immunoSEQ multiplex PCR. The sample shows about 74,000 clones, roughly 90% of them seen only once. This sample comprised CD4+ or CD8+ T cells sorted from blood, obtained in a trial of the OX40 agonist ivuxolimab. These receptors came from an adult with an advanced solid tumor such as melanoma, head and neck, liver or kidney cancer.

The J gene is TRBJ1-5, the V gene TRBV4-2; perhaps TRBD1 as D (6 bases). V shed 1 base and J shed 5 bases, with 12 bases lying between them. The V gene's germline CDR1 is LGHNA and CDR2 YNFKEQ. The CDR3 totals 15 residues. CDR3 DNA: TGTGCCAGCAGCCAAGCCGAAACAGGGCATCAGCCCCAGCATTTT. Translation gives CASSQAETGHQPQHF.

The genes are TRBV2 and TRBJ1-4; 8 bases align to TRBD1. From germline, CDR1 is SNHLY and CDR2 FYNNEI. This CDR3 comprises 15 residues. The V and J ends lost 4 bases and 5 bases, in that order; junction bases with no gene match: 6. CDR3 DNA sequence: TGTGCCAGCAGTGCCGACAGGGGAAAGAATGAAAAACTGTTTTTT. Protein product: CASSADRGKNEKLFF.

The V gene is TRBV6-5, the J gene TRBJ2-2; 7 bases are a match to TRBD2. V shed 2 bases, J shed 0 bases, and the junction held 0 bases outside the gene matches. Germline CDR1 and CDR2: MNHEY and SVGAGI. CDR3 size: 15 residues. CDR3 bases: TGTGCCAGCAGTTACGGACTAGCGAACACCGGGGAGCTGTTTTTT. Translated, it gives CASSYGLANTGELFF.

The rearrangement links TRBV7-6 to TRBJ2-3; 8 positions agree with TRBD2. Germline V gene data show CDR1 as SGHVS and CDR2 as FNYEAQ. The CDR3 has 15 residues. Trimming at V came to 2 bases and at J to 6 bases, leaving 7 bases not matched to a gene. The DNA for the CDR3 is TGTGCCAGCAGCTTACGGGGGGGTGAGTGGGATACGCAGTATTTT. Its translation is CASSLRGGEWDTQYF. Using reference TRBV7-6 and TRBJ2-3 for the parts outside the CDR3, the full variable domain is GAGVSQSPRYKVTKRGQDVALRCDPISGHVSLYWYRQALGQGPEFLTYFNYEAQQDKSGLPNDRFSAERPEGSISTLTIQRTEQRDSAMYRCASSLRGGEWDTQYFGPGTRLTVL.

The chain uses TRBV5-5 and TRBJ2-5; D is unresolved. V was clipped by 1 base and J by 5 bases, with 6 bases between them. In germline, CDR1 is SGHKS, CDR2 YYEKEE (reference sequence). The CDR3 spans 12 residues. CDR3 bases: TGTGCCAGCAGCTTGACTGGGGAGACCCAGTACTTC. Its translation: CASSLTGETQYF.

CDR3 residues: CASSALEGAGAETQYF. Here the CDR3 DNA reads TGTGCCAGCAGCGCCCTCGAAGGGGCGGGAGCAGAGACCCAGTACTTC. This chain links TRBV9 with TRBJ2-5, with TRBD2 identical over 7 bases. The V and J ends lost 3 bases and 4 bases, in that order; junction bases with no gene match: 12. Germline CDR1 and CDR2: SGDLS and YYNGEE. The length of the CDR3 is 16 residues.

The CDR3 region is CASSLRAGGDETQYF. CDR3 in DNA: TGTGCCAGCAGTTTACGGGCAGGGGGCGACGAGACCCAGTACTTC. The chain links TRBV28 to TRBJ2-5, with 8 bases identical to TRBD1. The CDR3 contains 15 residues. Germline values: CDR1 MDHEN, CDR2 SYDVKM. Losses at the gene ends were 2 bases for V and 5 bases for J; bases not matched to a gene: 7.

V and J are TRBV7-9 and TRBJ2-5; D is possibly TRBD1 (5 bases). CDR3 size: 14 residues. V was pared by 1 base and J by 4 bases, with 10 bases between. Germline V gene data show CDR1 as SEHNR and CDR2 as FQNEAQ (reference sequence). The CDR3 DNA follows: TGTGCCAGCAGCTTAGTTCAGGGTCGAGAGACCCAGTACTTC. Its protein product is CASSLVQGRETQYF.

The chain couples TRBV9 to TRBJ2-3; a possible D gene is TRBD1 (6 bases). This CDR3 is built from 14 residues. In germline, CDR1 is SGDLS, CDR2 YYNGEE. Trimming stripped 2 bases from V and 3 bases from J, with 10 bases between. CDR3: CASSVLDSTDTQYF. CDR3 coding DNA: TGTGCCAGCAGCGTCCTGGACAGTACAGATACGCAGTATTTT. The complete variable domain, with remaining parts taken from reference TRBV9 and TRBJ2-3, reads DSGVTQTPKHLITATGQRVTLRCSPRSGDLSVYWYQQSLDQGLQFLIQYYNGEERAKGNILERFSAQQFPDLHSELNLSSLELGDSALYFCASSVLDSTDTQYFGPGTRLTVL.

The chain links TRBV28 to TRBJ1-5; D possibly corresponds to TRBD1 (6 bases). Per germline, CDR1 MDHEN and CDR2 SYDVKM. The CDR3 is made up of 18 amino acids. Between the trimmed V and J ends, which lost 5 bases and 0 bases, there was a span of 20 bases. The CDR3 DNA follows: TGTGCCAGCAGTCCCACTCGGGACACCTCAAATAGCAATCAGCCCCAGCATTTT. Its translation is CASSPTRDTSNSNQPQHF.

The chain has TRBV27 and TRBJ2-5, with TRBD2 identical over 7 bases. The CDR3 length is 17 residues. V shed 6 bases, J shed 5 bases, and the junction held 18 bases outside the gene matches. Per germline, CDR1 MNHEY and CDR2 SMNVEV (reference sequence). CDR3 in DNA: TGTGCCAGCAGACGTTCCATACAGGAAGGTAGCGGGGAGACCCAGTACTTC. Amino acids: CASRRSIQEGSGETQYF.

The CDR3 region has the DNA TGTGCCAGCAGCTTAGGGCAGGGGGGCAACAATGAGCAGTTCTTC. Translation: CASSLGQGGNNEQFF. The chain combines TRBV7-2 with TRBJ2-1; D is perhaps TRBD1 (7 bases). The V gene's germline CDR1 is SGHTA and CDR2 FQGNSA. The CDR3 loop spans 15 amino acids. Trimming removed 1 base from V and 5 bases from J, with 12 bases in between. Full variable domain (outside the CDR3, taken from reference TRBV7-2 and TRBJ2-1): GAGVSQSPSNKVTEKGKDVELRCDPISGHTALYWYRQSLGQGLEFLIYFQGNSAPDKSGLPSDRFSAERTGGSVSTLTIQRTQQEDSAVYLCASSLGQGGNNEQFFGPGTRLTVL.

The chain couples TRBV2 to TRBJ1-1; a weak D match, TRBD1 (5 bases). In germline, CDR1 is SNHLY, CDR2 FYNNEI. The CDR3 contains 14 residues. With 5 bases removed from V and 11 bases from J, the gap between germline ends came to 21 bases. The CDR3 nucleotides read TGTGCCAGCAGTAATACCCGGGACGATGTAAGGGCTTTCTTT. Amino acid sequence: CASSNTRDDVRAFF.

This clone has just one count. The rearrangement joins TRBV27 to TRBJ2-7, with D possibly TRBD2 on 6 matching bases. The germline gives CDR1 MNHEY, CDR2 SMNVEV (reference sequence). The CDR3 length is 14 residues. Trimming left V 6 bases short and J 4 bases short, with 16 bases between. The chain's CDR3 is CASRQSEGRYEQYF. The CDR3 nucleotides read TGTGCCAGCAGGCAGTCGGAGGGCAGGTACGAGCAGTACTTC.

The gene calls are TRBV9 and TRBJ2-2; D gene uncertain. Trimming cost V 2 bases and J 0 bases, with 17 bases left between them. CDR1 and CDR2 (germline): SGDLS, YYNGEE. The CDR3 sequence is 18 residues long. CDR3 in amino acids: CASSVDLLAVANTGELFF. CDR3 coding DNA: TGTGCCAGCAGCGTTGACCTACTCGCGGTCGCGAACACCGGGGAGCTGTTTTTT.

The chain is built from TRBV27 and TRBJ2-7, with a weak D call TRBD1 (6 bases). The germline CDR1 and CDR2 sequences are MNHEY and SMNVEV (reference sequence). Trimming shortened V by 6 bases and J by 2 bases, and 11 bases separated the two germline ends. This CDR3 is built from 13 residues. CDR3 in amino acids: CASRGHPTYEQYF. The CDR3 DNA reads TGTGCCAGCAGGGGACACCCAACCTACGAGCAGTACTTC.